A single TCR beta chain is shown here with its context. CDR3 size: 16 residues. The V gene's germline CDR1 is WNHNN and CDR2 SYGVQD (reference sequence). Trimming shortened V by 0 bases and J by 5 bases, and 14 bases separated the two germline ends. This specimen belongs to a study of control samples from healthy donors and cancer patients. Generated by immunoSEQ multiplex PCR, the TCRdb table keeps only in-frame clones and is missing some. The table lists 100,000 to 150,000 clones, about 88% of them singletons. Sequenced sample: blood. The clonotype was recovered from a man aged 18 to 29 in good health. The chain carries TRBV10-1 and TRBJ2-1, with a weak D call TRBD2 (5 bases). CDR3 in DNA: TGCGCCAGCAGTGAGTCGTGGGGAGTTTCGGACAATGAGCAGTTCTTC. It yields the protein CASSESWGVSDNEQFF.